Reported below is one TCR beta chain. The data belong to a study of T cell responses to AZD1222 COVID-19 vaccine. Study-wide context: Analyses pooled second doses at about 4 or about 12 weeks.

Sequencing was performed with immunoSEQ multiplex PCR; in TCRdb, only in-frame clones are kept and a portion is missing. The sample yields 100,000 to 150,000 clones, roughly 90% seen once. With 0 bases removed from V and 9 bases from J, the gap between germline ends came to 10 bases. The CDR3 is 13 amino acids. From germline, CDR1 is MNHNY and CDR2 SVGAGI (reference sequence). This specimen consisted of peripheral blood, obtained on day 0 of AZD1222 vaccination. The V and J genes are TRBV6-6 and TRBJ2-3; D is ambiguous. This receptor was taken from an adult in good health. CDR3 DNA: TGTGCCAGCAGTTACTCGATGAGGCGCACGCAGTATTTT. Protein product: CASSYSMRRTQYF.